This entry lists 15 T cell receptor beta chains sequenced from one sample in a study of regulatory T cells in long-lasting Graves disease. Researchers made TCR beta libraries by using iRepertoire HTBI primers and running Arm-PCR on CDR3 regions. In TCRdb, the multiplex PCR reads were re-called with MiXCR into one record per CDR3 protein. The sample has about 310,000 distinct CDR3 sequences, roughly 18% seen once; the top ten hold less than 45%. Indicated time point: newly diagnosed GD, antithyroid drugs for less than 3 months. The TCR library was made from RNA extracted from PBMCs. The sample was peripheral blood mononuclear cells (PBMCs), taken at new diagnosis, from a patient treated with antithyroid drugs. The receptor set was obtained from a female donor with Graves disease.

Concerning this clonotype itself: This may be a read error: a much more frequent sequence differs by one nucleotide. The CDR3, as DNA: TGTGCCAGCAGTTTTAGGTACTCTGGAAACACCATATATTTT. This gives the protein CASSFRYSGNTIYF. The rearrangement links TRBV28 to TRBJ1-3; D is unclear. CDR1 is MDHEN, CDR2 SYDVKM, per germline. The CDR3 consists of 14 residues. Deletions cut 3 bases from V and 0 bases from J, with 6 bases between.

Ten or more counts support this clonotype. The gene calls are TRBV5-1 and TRBJ2-7; a weak D match, TRBD1 (7 bases). Germline assignment: CDR1 SGHRS and CDR2 YFSETQ. The germline V and J ends were trimmed by 3 bases and 7 bases, with 11 bases remaining between them. CDR3 size: 12 residues. CDR3 amino acids: CASSSAGGEQYF. CDR3 in DNA: TGCGCCAGCAGCTCGGCAGGGGGGGAGCAGTACTTC.

For this clonotype: This may stem from a read error, because a much larger clone lies one nucleotide away. This chain uses TRBV12-3 or TRBV12-4 with TRBJ2-1, with D perhaps TRBD1 (6 bases). This CDR3 is 13 amino acids long. The V end was cut by 4 bases, the J end by 10 bases, with 14 bases between. Here the CDR3 DNA reads TGTGCCAGCAGTTCCGGACAGCTCTACGAGCAGTTCTTC. Its translation: CASSSGQLYEQFF.

Comment on this clonotype: One base away lies a much larger clone, so this may be a sequencing read error. Since no conserved phenylalanine or tryptophan closes the CDR3, a read error is the likely cause. The chain employs TRBV7-9 and TRBJ2-3; the match to TRBD2 covers 10 bases. Germline trimming cut 6 bases from V and 0 bases from J; bases unmatched to any gene: 9. CDR1 is SEHNR, CDR2 FQNEAQ, per germline (reference sequence). The CDR3 has 17 residues. The CDR3 loop is CASSRPGLAISTDTQYS. The DNA of the CDR3 is TGTGCCAGCAGTCGTCCGGGACTAGCGATTAGCACAGATACGCAGTATTCT.

The chain uses TRBV12-3 or TRBV12-4 and TRBJ1-1; D gene ambiguous. V dropped 7 bases and J dropped 5 bases, with 20 bases sitting between them. The CDR3 is made up of 15 amino acids. This CDR3 reads CASTLRPQARTEAFF. The CDR3 DNA reads TGTGCCAGCACCCTAAGGCCGCAGGCCCGGACTGAAGCTTTCTTT.

This clonotype was detected many times. The chain links TRBV12-3 or TRBV12-4 to TRBJ2-1; D may be TRBD2 (5 bases). The CDR3 is made up of 12 amino acids. V was trimmed by 5 bases and J by 7 bases, leaving 9 bases between them. The CDR3 DNA reads as TGTGCCAGCAGTCTTCGGGAAAATGAGCAGTTCTTC. Translation: CASSLRENEQFF.

This clonotype was seen ten or more times. V usage is TRBV6-1 and J usage is TRBJ2-1; D is possibly TRBD2 (5 bases). V lost 7 bases to trimming and J lost 1 base, with 11 bases between them. The germline gives CDR1 MNHNS, CDR2 SASEGT. This CDR3 region has 14 residues. In DNA, the CDR3 is TGTGCCAGCATGGAGGACTCTTCCTACAATGAGCAGTTCTTC. Translating gives CASMEDSSYNEQFF.

The genes are TRBV4-2 and TRBJ2-2, with D unresolved. Germline V gene data show CDR1 as LGHNA and CDR2 as YNFKEQ. The V gene lost 2 bases and the J gene lost 2 bases, with 15 bases spanning the gap. CDR3 length: 17 residues. In DNA form, the CDR3 reads TGTGCCAGCAGCCAATCTTTTGGTCGGCAAAACACCGGGGAGCTGTTTTTT. Residues: CASSQSFGRQNTGELFF.

The table lists this clonotype with many counts. The chain recombines TRBV10-3 with TRBJ2-1; D is unclear. The germline V and J ends were trimmed by 3 bases and 9 bases, with 6 bases remaining between them. The germline V gene encodes CDR1 ENHRY and CDR2 SYGVKD. This CDR3 has 11 amino acids. CDR3 in DNA: TGTGCCATCAGTGAACGAGGTGAGCAGTTCTTC. This codes for CAISERGEQFF.

This clonotype was seen ten or more times. The chain has TRBV12-3 or TRBV12-4 and TRBJ2-4; the match to TRBD1 covers 8 bases. The CDR3 is made up of 14 amino acids. Germline trimming cut 6 bases from V and 4 bases from J; bases unmatched to any gene: 5. CDR3 sequence reads: CASSPRGRKNIQYF. CDR3 nucleotide sequence: TGTGCCAGCAGCCCCAGGGGGCGTAAAAACATTCAGTACTTC.

This clonotype was recorded at least ten times. The V call is TRBV28, the J call TRBJ1-4; possibly TRBD1 for D (5 bases). The CDR3 contains 12 residues. From germline, CDR1 is MDHEN and CDR2 SYDVKM. V lost 5 bases, J lost 15 bases, and 16 bases lay in between. CDR3 nucleotide sequence: TGTGCCAGCAGTCTCCCCGGGGCGTGGTTGTTTTTT. It is translated as CASSLPGAWLFF.

This clonotype was observed many times. V usage is TRBV11-2 and J usage is TRBJ2-1; D might be TRBD1 or TRBD2, each matching 5 bases. CDR1 and CDR2 from the germline V gene are SGHAT and FQNNGV. V shed 2 bases and J shed 10 bases, with 18 bases lying between them. The CDR3 length is 15 residues. The CDR3 is CASSLLWGPGIEQFF. The CDR3 DNA reads as TGTGCCAGCAGCTTACTGTGGGGACCAGGTATAGAGCAGTTCTTC.

This clonotype was counted once. A far more abundant clone sits one base away, making this likely a read error. V is TRBV11-2 and J is TRBJ2-5; D not certain. The J call may be wrong; the DNA end is better matched by TRBJ2-1. The germline V gene has CDR1 SGHAT and CDR2 FQNNGV. CDR3 length equals 15 residues. In DNA, the CDR3 is TGTGCCAGCAGCTTAAATCTTGGCACCTACAGTGAGCAGTTCTTC. Translated, it gives CASSLNLGTYSEQFF.

The rearrangement links TRBV7-9 to TRBJ2-1; 7 positions match TRBD2. From germline, CDR1 is SEHNR and CDR2 FQNEAQ (reference sequence). J was trimmed by 3 bases and V by 6 bases; bases with no gene match: 11. This CDR3 region has 16 residues. The chain's CDR3 is CASSRTAGVGYNEQFF. In DNA, the CDR3 is TGTGCCAGCAGTCGTACCGCGGGGGTGGGCTACAATGAGCAGTTCTTC.

Notes on this clonotype: One base away lies a much larger clone, so this may be a sequencing read error. Because the CDR3 is missing its conserved closing phenylalanine or tryptophan, this is likely a read error. The rearrangement joins TRBV30 to TRBJ2-7, with a weak D call TRBD2 (5 bases). Trimming removed 0 bases at V and 6 bases at J, with 6 bases between. The CDR3 totals 11 residues. Looked up from germline, CDR1 is GTSNPN and CDR2 is SVGIG (reference sequence). The CDR3 nucleotides are TGTGCCTGGAGTGTACGGGGCGAGCAGTACCTC. Amino acid sequence: CAWSVRGEQYL.